Shown below are 23 T cell receptor beta chains from a single sample sequenced in a study of blood T cells in healthy people across ages. The authors ran a second PCR of roughly 6 to 12 cycles using a sample-barcoded 5' primer and a J-beta primer mix. One entry per CDR3 protein results from TCRdb running MiXCR on the 5' RACE reads. Of 750,000 to 850,000 distinct CDR3 sequences in the sample, just under 25% were seen once. The sample was also linked to a second study, of T cells of mothers and their children.

The sequencing input was blood. These receptors all come from a boy aged 5-17 years in good health.

The gene calls are TRBV7-2 and TRBJ2-5; D ambiguous. The CDR3 consists of 15 residues. Between the trimmed V and J ends, which lost 5 bases and 1 base, there was a span of 14 bases. Germline V lookup: CDR1 SGHTA, CDR2 FQGNSA. CDR3: CASSLGLGFQETQYF. CDR3 coding DNA: TGTGCCAGCAGCCTCGGGTTGGGGTTCCAAGAGACCCAGTACTTC.

This chain connects TRBV6-2 or TRBV6-3 to TRBJ2-5; a weak D match, TRBD1 (5 bases). TRBJ2-7 explains the end of the DNA better; the J call may be wrong. The germline V gene has CDR1 MNHEY and CDR2 SVGEGT. The CDR3 spans 13 residues. CDR3 region: CASSYDVQGEQYF. CDR3 DNA sequence: TGTGCCAGCAGTTACGATGTCCAGGGCGAGCAGTACTTC.

Worth noting for this clonotype: This may come from a read error, since a much larger clone is one base off. The chain recombines TRBV7-8 with TRBJ2-5; a weak D match, TRBD2 (5 bases). The DNA end is a closer match to TRBJ2-1, so the J assignment may be wrong. The CDR3 totals 13 residues. Germline values: CDR1 SGHVS, CDR2 FQNEAQ. In DNA, the CDR3 is TGTGCCAACAGCTTGAGCGGCCACAATGAGCAGTTCTTC. Translated, it gives CANSLSGHNEQFF.

CDR3 coding DNA: TGTGCCAGCAGAGCAGGGGAGAACACTGAAGCTTTCTTT. This gives the protein CASRAGENTEAFF. The V gene is TRBV12-3 or TRBV12-4, the J gene TRBJ1-1; tentatively, D is TRBD1 (6 bases). The CDR3 runs to 13 residues. V gave up 6 bases and J gave up 1 base, with 9 bases separating them.

This clonotype was detected ten times or more. The rearrangement uses TRBV28 and TRBJ2-5; D gene unclear. Germline V gives CDR1 MDHEN, CDR2 SYDVKM. Trimming shortened V by 6 bases and J by 6 bases, and 8 bases separated the two germline ends. The CDR3 is made up of 11 amino acids. The CDR3 bases are TGTGCCAGCAGAGAGCGAAAGACCCAGTACTTC. This sequence encodes CASRERKTQYF.

The chain couples TRBV7-9 to TRBJ1-1; tentatively, D is TRBD1 (6 bases). V lost 1 base and J lost 3, with 12 bases in between. The CDR3 spans 15 residues. The germline V gene encodes CDR1 SEHNR and CDR2 FQNEAQ (reference sequence). CDR3 nucleotides: TGTGCCAGCAGCTTAGGATGGGGGGGCGACACTGAAGCTTTCTTT. It translates to CASSLGWGGDTEAFF.

This rearrangement joins TRBV6-2 or TRBV6-3 to TRBJ2-1; 9 bases match TRBD2. Per germline, CDR1 MNHEY and CDR2 SVGEGT. The V segment lost 7 bases and the J segment 0 bases; nucleotides outside the gene matches: 4. The CDR3 length is 15 residues. CDR3 protein: CASNQAGGSYNEQFF. In DNA form, the CDR3 reads TGTGCCAGCAATCAAGCGGGAGGCTCCTACAATGAGCAGTTCTTC.

This clonotype occurred a few times. V is TRBV3-1 and J is TRBJ2-7, with no clear D. CDR3 size: 13 residues. The V end was cut by 3 bases, the J end by 2 bases, with 8 bases between. The germline V gene encodes CDR1 LGHDT and CDR2 YNNKEL (reference sequence). For the CDR3, the DNA is TGTGCCAGCAGCCAGTTATTCGCCTACGAGCAGTACTTC. Translated: CASSQLFAYEQYF.

The V gene is TRBV5-5, the J gene TRBJ1-4; 8 positions match TRBD1. The CDR3 sequence is 15 residues long. V lost 5 bases to trimming and J lost 5 bases; unmatched junction nucleotides: 8. Per the germline V gene, CDR1 is SGHKS and CDR2 is YYEKEE (reference sequence). The CDR3 loop is CASSPLDRGNEKLFF. For the CDR3, the DNA is TGTGCCAGCAGTCCACTTGACAGGGGAAATGAAAAACTGTTTTTT.

The rearrangement links TRBV19 to TRBJ2-6, with 8 bases lining up with TRBD2. V shed 5 bases, J shed 2 bases, and the junction held 11 bases outside the gene matches. Germline V gives CDR1 LNHDA, CDR2 SQIVND (reference sequence). CDR3 length: 18 amino acids. In DNA, the CDR3 is TGTGCCAGTAGTCACCAGTGGCGGGAGGAAACTGGGGCCAACGTCCTGACTTTC. Its protein is CASSHQWREETGANVLTF.

This clonotype was seen more than once but under ten times. This chain connects TRBV29-1 to TRBJ1-2, with 7 bases fitting TRBD1. The CDR3 loop spans 13 amino acids. V trimming: 7 bases; J trimming: 5 bases; junction bases outside the gene matches: 10. The germline V gene has CDR1 SQVTM and CDR2 ANQGSEA. The CDR3 loop is CSAVDRNYYGYTF. CDR3 in DNA: TGCAGCGCCGTGGACAGGAACTATTATGGCTACACCTTC.

The V call is TRBV12-3 or TRBV12-4, the J call TRBJ2-1; 8 bases match TRBD2. The V and J ends lost 6 bases and 1 base, in that order; junction bases with no gene match: 8. The CDR3 spans 16 residues. The CDR3 coding sequence is TGTGCCAGCAGGGGGAGCGGGAGAGGTTCCTACAATGAGCAGTTCTTC. The encoded protein is CASRGSGRGSYNEQFF.

This rearrangement joins TRBV6-1 to TRBJ2-3; the D is unclear. Looked up from germline, CDR1 is MNHNS and CDR2 is SASEGT. The length of the CDR3 is 13 residues. Trimming shortened V by 8 bases and J by 4 bases, and 13 bases separated the two germline ends. CDR3 DNA sequence: TGTGCCAGCCGCGACTTGCGCTCAGATACGCAGTATTTT. This gives the protein CASRDLRSDTQYF.

This clonotype has more than one count but fewer than ten. V usage is TRBV29-1 and J usage is TRBJ2-1; perhaps TRBD1 as D (8 bases). With 1 base removed from V and 5 bases from J, the gap between germline ends came to 12 bases. Germline CDR1 reads SQVTM; CDR2 reads ANQGSEA. The CDR3 extends over 14 amino acids. The CDR3 sequence: CSVEGTGRDNEQFF. The CDR3 DNA reads TGCAGCGTTGAAGGGACAGGGAGGGACAATGAGCAGTTCTTC.

This clonotype was detected a few times. The V call is TRBV7-2, the J call TRBJ1-2, with 7 positions matching TRBD1. Germline-derived CDR1 and CDR2 are SGHTA and FQGNSA. The CDR3 extends over 14 amino acids. V lost 5 bases, J lost 8 bases, and 11 bases stayed unmatched. CDR3 in DNA: TGTGCCAGCAGCCCAAGGACAGGACTGCGAGGCTACACCTTC. It is translated as CASSPRTGLRGYTF.

This chain uses TRBV15 with TRBJ2-3, with 16 bases fitting TRBD2. V gave up 4 bases and J gave up 4 bases; unmatched junction bases: 5. The CDR3 has 17 residues. Germline CDR1 reads LNHNV; CDR2 reads YYDKDF (reference sequence). CDR3 in amino acids: CATSKGLAGGLPDTQYF. The DNA of the CDR3 is TGTGCCACCAGCAAGGGACTAGCGGGAGGGCTCCCAGATACGCAGTATTTT.

The rearrangement uses TRBV7-2 and TRBJ2-7, with 12 bases identical to TRBD1. The CDR3 sequence is 15 residues long. In germline, CDR1 is SGHTA, CDR2 FQGNSA. With 6 bases clipped from V and 4 bases from J, the junction kept 7 bases outside the gene matches. CDR3 nucleotide sequence: TGTGCCAGCAGTACCGGGACAGGGGGCTATTACGAGCAGTACTTC. As protein: CASSTGTGGYYEQYF.

In its sample, this clonotype was seen a few times. The rearrangement joins TRBV2 to TRBJ2-5; D uncertain. Per the germline V gene, CDR1 is SNHLY and CDR2 is FYNNEI. The CDR3 contains 13 residues. V lost 6 bases and J 5 bases, leaving 13 bases between the germline ends. The CDR3 loop is CASSDPHGETQYF. CDR3 nucleotides: TGTGCCAGCAGCGACCCCCATGGGGAGACCCAGTACTTC.

The CDR3 bases are TGTGCCAGCAGAGACCCGGAGACGGGAGAGCAGTTCTTC. Its protein product is CASRDPETGEQFF. The rearrangement uses TRBV6-1 and TRBJ2-1; perhaps TRBD2 as D (5 bases). CDR1 is MNHNS, CDR2 SASEGT, per germline. V gave up 6 bases and J gave up 10 bases, with 16 bases separating them. There are 13 residues in the CDR3.

The V and J genes are TRBV10-3 and TRBJ1-1; D remains ambiguous. Trimming left V 3 bases short and J 2 bases short, with 7 bases between. CDR3 size: 13 residues. Germline CDR1 and CDR2: ENHRY and SYGVKD. The CDR3 sequence is CAISDKINTEAFF. The CDR3 DNA follows: TGTGCCATCAGTGACAAGATAAACACTGAAGCTTTCTTT.

This clonotype has just one count. V usage is TRBV7-2 and J usage is TRBJ2-7; TRBD1 agrees at 9 bases. Germline CDR1 SGHTA, CDR2 FQGNSA. The CDR3 totals 14 residues. The ends lost 8 bases at V and 3 bases at J; junction bases unmatched: 8. The DNA for the CDR3 is TGTGCCAGCGGTCCCGGGACAGGGTACTACGAGCAGTACTTC. This sequence encodes CASGPGTGYYEQYF.

The chain carries TRBV20-1 and TRBJ1-3; D unresolved. In germline, CDR1 is DFQATT, CDR2 SNEGSKA (reference sequence). This CDR3 has 16 amino acids. Trimming took 0 bases from V and 0 from J, leaving 12 bases between them. The chain's CDR3 is CSARDSRSYSGNTIYF. DNA of the CDR3: TGCAGTGCTAGAGATTCTCGCTCCTACTCTGGAAACACCATATATTTT.

The rearrangement uses TRBV3-1 and TRBJ2-7; D is perhaps TRBD1 (5 bases). The CDR3 covers 13 residues. V lost 2 bases to trimming and J lost 4 bases, with 9 bases between them. Germline CDR1 and CDR2: LGHDT and YNNKEL (reference sequence). CDR3 in DNA: TGTGCCAGCAGCCAAACGGCAGGGTACGAGCAGTACTTC. This sequence encodes CASSQTAGYEQYF.